The 26 T cell receptor beta chains below were found in one sample sequenced in a study of T-cell memory formation after mild COVID-19. TCRdb analysed the 5' RACE reads with MiXCR anew, one entry per CDR3 protein. Here the sample spans around 340,000 distinct CDR3 sequences, about a sixth being singletons. Sequenced input: PBMCs or a T cell subset sorted from them (not recorded which). All receptors come from a young man who had mild COVID-19 (a few samples of this study predate the infection). Cell type and time point are not known.

In its sample, this clonotype was seen a few times. The chain joins TRBV7-2 to TRBJ2-2; the D gene is possibly TRBD2 (5 bases). Germline CDR1 reads SGHTA; CDR2 reads FQGNSA. V lost 2 bases, J lost 8 bases, and 15 bases lay in between. The CDR3 has 15 amino acids. CDR3 residues: CASSLTRADLGELFF. As DNA, the CDR3 is TGTGCCAGCAGCTTAACAAGAGCGGACCTAGGGGAGCTGTTTTTT.

CDR3 bases: TGTGCCAGCAACCCGGGACAGGGGACCTATAGCAATCAGCCCCAGCATTTT. This codes for CASNPGQGTYSNQPQHF. The chain links TRBV6-6 to TRBJ1-5; TRBD1 agrees at 10 bases. Germline V gene data show CDR1 as MNHNY and CDR2 as SVGAGI (reference sequence). There are 17 residues in the CDR3. V lost 7 bases to trimming and J lost 0 bases; unmatched junction nucleotides: 9.

This clonotype has at least ten counts. The V gene is TRBV7-2, the J gene TRBJ2-2; TRBD2 agrees at 9 bases. V lost 6 bases, J lost 3 bases, and 8 bases stayed unmatched. Germline loops: CDR1 SGHTA, CDR2 FQGNSA. The CDR3 has 16 residues. DNA of the CDR3: TGTGCCAGCAGGAGGGCCCTAGCGGGGTACACCGGGGAGCTGTTTTTT. It translates to CASRRALAGYTGELFF.

In its sample, this clonotype was seen a few times. V and J are TRBV6-2 or TRBV6-3 and TRBJ1-2; D is possibly TRBD1 (5 bases). Trimming pared 6 bases from V and 0 bases from J, leaving 8 bases between. CDR1 and CDR2 from the germline V gene are MNHEY and SVGEGT. The length of the CDR3 is 13 residues. The CDR3 DNA follows: TGTGCCAGCAGATCGACAGCTAACTATGGCTACACCTTC. Translating gives CASRSTANYGYTF.

This clonotype was counted between two and nine times. The V gene is TRBV11-2, the J gene TRBJ2-4; a possible D gene is TRBD1 (5 bases). The CDR3 totals 15 residues. CDR1 is SGHAT, CDR2 FQNNGV, per germline. V was trimmed by 4 bases and J by 0 bases, leaving 10 bases between them. The CDR3 sequence: CASSSTALAKNIQYF. CDR3 DNA: TGTGCCAGCAGCTCGACAGCTCTAGCCAAAAACATTCAGTACTTC. The entire variable domain, with the rest obtained from reference TRBV11-2 and TRBJ2-4, is as follows: EAGVAQSPRYKIIEKRQSVAFWCNPISGHATLYWYQQILGQGPKLLIQFQNNGVVDDSQLPKDRFSAERLKGVDSTLKIQPAKLEDSAVYLCASSSTALAKNIQYFGAGTRLSVL.

DNA of the CDR3: TGCGCCAGCAGCCAGGCGGGGGACACAGATACGCAGTATTTT. Translating it yields CASSQAGDTDTQYF. V gene TRBV4-3 combines with J gene TRBJ2-3, with 7 bases lining up with TRBD2. Germline V gives CDR1 LGHNA, CDR2 YSLEER. The CDR3 runs 14 residues. V trimming: 3 bases; J trimming: 2 bases; junction bases outside the gene matches: 2.

V is TRBV4-1 and J is TRBJ1-2, with a tentative D call TRBD1 (6 bases). CDR3 size: 13 residues. V was clipped by 0 bases and J by 5 bases, with 7 bases between them. Per germline, CDR1 MGHRA and CDR2 YSYEKL. This CDR3 reads CASSQEQGYGYTF. The CDR3 DNA reads as TGCGCCAGCAGCCAAGAACAGGGTTATGGCTACACCTTC.

This clonotype was recorded many times. This chain joins TRBV12-3 or TRBV12-4 and TRBJ2-1, with unresolved D. V was pared by 5 bases and J by 10 bases, with 18 bases between. CDR3 length: 14 residues. The DNA of the CDR3 is TGTGCCAGCAGTCCTCAATTCGTGGGTGGGGAGCAGTTCTTC. It codes for CASSPQFVGGEQFF.

This rearrangement joins TRBV5-6 to TRBJ1-2; D is ambiguous. Germline assignment: CDR1 SGHDT and CDR2 YYEEEE. Deletions cut 7 bases from V and 0 bases from J, with 13 bases between. The CDR3 is made up of 14 amino acids. The CDR3 here is CASRRVGANYGYTF. The CDR3 nucleotides are TGTGCCAGCCGCCGAGTCGGAGCTAACTATGGCTACACCTTC.

This clonotype was observed a few times. The CDR3 region is CSVGGRRETQYF. DNA of the CDR3: TGCAGCGTCGGGGGGCGGAGGGAGACCCAGTACTTC. This chain uses TRBV29-1 with TRBJ2-5; D might be TRBD2 (7 bases). The V and J ends lost 6 bases and 5 bases respectively, with 13 bases between them. This CDR3 region has 12 residues. Germline V CDR1 and CDR2: SQVTM, ANQGSEA.

This clonotype was seen ten or more times. DNA for the CDR3: TGTGCCAGCAGTTCCCCGACAGGGCCCCAGTATTTT. Translating gives CASSSPTGPQYF. V is TRBV7-6 and J is TRBJ2-3; 7 bases agree with TRBD1. The length of the CDR3 is 12 residues. Per the germline V gene, CDR1 is SGHVS and CDR2 is FNYEAQ. With V trimmed by 6 bases and J by 12 bases, 9 bases remained unmatched.

The CDR3 loop is CASSLGAQYEQYV. In DNA, the CDR3 is TGTGCCAGCAGCTTAGGCGCCCAGTACGAGCAGTACGTC. The chain recombines TRBV7-9 with TRBJ2-7; D gene unclear. The CDR3 loop spans 13 amino acids. Germline CDR1 SEHNR, CDR2 FQNEAQ (reference sequence). Trimming cost V 1 base and J 4 bases, with 8 bases left between them.

The sample holds a few counts of this clonotype. This chain uses TRBV9 with TRBJ1-1, with a weak D call TRBD1 (6 bases). CDR3 length equals 12 residues. Germline V gene sequence: CDR1 SGDLS, CDR2 YYNGEE. V was pared by 3 bases and J by 5 bases, with 8 bases between. Here the CDR3 DNA reads TGTGCCAGCAGCGCACAGGGAACTGAAGCTTTCTTT. This gives the protein CASSAQGTEAFF.

There are a few counts of this clonotype. The V and J genes are TRBV19 and TRBJ1-5; D call uncertain. Germline CDR1 LNHDA, CDR2 SQIVND (reference sequence). The V and J ends lost 1 base and 6 bases respectively, with 7 bases between them. The CDR3 runs 13 residues. DNA for the CDR3: TGTGCCAGTAGTATAGGGGGAACTCAGCCCCAGCATTTT. Translating it yields CASSIGGTQPQHF.

The chain employs TRBV3-1 and TRBJ1-1; TRBD1 matches at 8 bases. Per germline, CDR1 LGHDT and CDR2 YNNKEL (reference sequence). The V and J ends lost 1 base and 8 bases, in that order; junction bases with no gene match: 3. The CDR3 sequence is 13 residues long. For the CDR3, the DNA is TGTGCCAGCAGCCAAGCAGGGGGCAGGGAAGCTTTCTTT. This codes for CASSQAGGREAFF. The entire variable domain, with the rest obtained from reference TRBV3-1 and TRBJ1-1, is as follows: DTAVSQTPKYLVTQMGNDKSIKCEQNLGHDTMYWYKQDSKKFLKIMFSYNNKELIINETVPNRFSPKSPDKAHLNLHINSLELGDSAVYFCASSQAGGREAFFGQGTRLTVV.

This clonotype turned up a few times. The J gene is TRBJ1-2, the V gene TRBV7-9, with D unclear. Germline loops: CDR1 SEHNR, CDR2 FQNEAQ (reference sequence). V lost 2 bases, J lost 4 bases, and 8 bases lay in between. The CDR3 spans 13 residues. CDR3 residues: CASSLMGIYGYTF. The DNA for the CDR3 is TGTGCCAGCAGCTTAATGGGAATCTATGGCTACACCTTC.

This clonotype was picked up a small number of times. The rearrangement links TRBV18 to TRBJ1-1; D call uncertain. V lost 6 bases and J 0 bases, leaving 8 bases between the germline ends. Per germline, CDR1 KGHSH and CDR2 LQKENI. The CDR3 contains 13 residues. Here the CDR3 reads CASSTAMNTEAFF. The CDR3 DNA reads TGTGCCAGCTCCACAGCCATGAACACTGAAGCTTTCTTT.

This clonotype was counted only a few times. The rearrangement links TRBV28 to TRBJ1-1; D remains ambiguous. The CDR3 is made up of 13 amino acids. The ends were cut back, 5 bases at V and 8 bases at J, with 15 bases in the middle. Per germline, CDR1 MDHEN and CDR2 SYDVKM. CDR3 DNA sequence: TGTGCCAGCAGTCGCCACCAGTTTGGGGAAGCTTTCTTT. This gives the protein CASSRHQFGEAFF.

The chain recombines TRBV12-3 or TRBV12-4 with TRBJ1-1, with a tentative D call TRBD1 (6 bases). There are 14 residues in the CDR3. Trimming shortened V by 6 bases and J by 5 bases, and 16 bases separated the two germline ends. In nucleotides, the CDR3 is TGTGCCAGCAGGATACAGGGAGGGATGACTGAAGCTTTCTTT. Amino acid sequence: CASRIQGGMTEAFF.

This clonotype has ten or more counts. V gene TRBV30 combines with J gene TRBJ2-2; perhaps TRBD1 as D (6 bases). V lost 5 bases and J 1 base, leaving 17 bases between the germline ends. In germline, CDR1 is GTSNPN, CDR2 SVGIG (reference sequence). CDR3 length: 16 amino acids. The CDR3 DNA reads TGTGCCTGGGATCTTGCGCTAGGGGGGAACACCGGGGAGCTGTTTTTT. This gives the protein CAWDLALGGNTGELFF.

The rearrangement links TRBV5-1 to TRBJ2-7, with D perhaps TRBD1 (6 bases). Trimming removed 4 bases from V and 3 bases from J, with 11 bases in between. Germline-derived CDR1 and CDR2 are SGHRS and YFSETQ. The CDR3 has 13 residues. The CDR3 sequence is CASSLTGFYEQYF. The CDR3 DNA reads as TGCGCCAGCAGCCTGACAGGTTTCTACGAGCAGTACTTC.

This sequence joins TRBV5-8 and TRBJ2-7; maybe TRBD2 (6 bases). V lost 4 bases and J 6 bases, leaving 17 bases between the germline ends. CDR1 and CDR2 from the germline V gene are SGHTS and YDEGEE. The CDR3 spans 14 residues. CDR3: CASSRLGGFGEQYV. CDR3 coding DNA: TGTGCCAGCAGCCGTCTGGGAGGCTTTGGCGAGCAGTACGTC.

V and J are TRBV12-3 or TRBV12-4 and TRBJ2-1; 8 bases agree with TRBD1. With 8 bases clipped from V and 7 bases from J, the junction kept 7 bases outside the gene matches. The CDR3 contains 13 residues. CDR3 sequence (DNA): TGTGCCAGCGGACAGGGTGTAAGGAATGAGCAGTTCTTC. Translation gives CASGQGVRNEQFF.

The chain couples TRBV7-8 to TRBJ1-5, with D possibly matching TRBD1 (5 bases). Germline CDR1 reads SGHVS; CDR2 reads FQNEAQ. This CDR3 contains 17 residues. The ends were cut back, 0 bases at V and 3 bases at J, with 15 bases in the middle. CDR3 amino acids: CASSLARVRDSNQPQHF. The CDR3 DNA is TGTGCCAGCAGCTTAGCGCGGGTCAGGGATTCCAATCAGCCCCAGCATTTT.

CDR3 region: CASSREPGLETDTQYF. DNA of the CDR3: TGTGCCAGCAGCCGTGAACCGGGACTAGAAACAGATACGCAGTATTTT. This chain uses TRBV14 with TRBJ2-3, with 8 bases that match TRBD2. The CDR3 has 16 amino acids. The junction had 9 bases not matched to a gene; V was cut back by 4 bases and J by 3 bases. Germline V gene data show CDR1 as SGHDN and CDR2 as FVKESK.

This clonotype was picked up a small number of times. The CDR3 sequence is CASSFRGANVLTF. The DNA for the CDR3 is TGCGCCAGCAGCTTTCGCGGGGCCAACGTCCTGACTTTC. This chain connects TRBV5-1 to TRBJ2-6; D not resolved. CDR1 is SGHRS, CDR2 YFSETQ, per germline. The CDR3 loop spans 13 amino acids. V was trimmed by 2 bases and J by 4 bases, leaving 4 bases between them. Using reference TRBV5-1 and TRBJ2-6 for the parts outside the CDR3, the full variable domain is KAGVTQTPRYLIKTRGQQVTLSCSPISGHRSVSWYQQTPGQGLQFLFEYFSETQRNKGNFPGRFSGRQFSNSRSEMNVSTLELGDSALYLCASSFRGANVLTFGAGSRLTVL.